This entry lists 4 T cell receptor beta chains sequenced from one sample in a study of control samples from healthy donors and cancer patients. TCRdb keeps only in-frame clones here, not all; method: immunoSEQ multiplex PCR. Of about 130,000 clones listed, roughly 94% were seen once; the top ten hold 12% to 15%. Source material: PBMCs. The receptors shown here come from a man aged 55 to 70 with colorectal cancer.

This clone was detected once. This chain joins TRBV5-1 and TRBJ1-6; D possibly corresponds to TRBD1 (5 bases). The CDR3 runs 15 residues. CDR1 and CDR2 (germline): SGHRS, YFSETQ. Deletions cut 0 bases from V and 10 bases from J, with 14 bases between. CDR3 in DNA: TGCGCCAGCAGCTTGGCAGGGATGGGAGACTCACCCCTCCACTTT. As protein: CASSLAGMGDSPLHF.

As regards this clone: Other DNA variants within this sample encode the same CDR3. The chain carries TRBV6-5 and TRBJ2-5; D remains ambiguous. V lost 0 bases to trimming and J lost 2 bases, with 7 bases between them. The germline CDR1 and CDR2 sequences are MNHEY and SVGAGI. The CDR3 runs to 14 residues. The DNA of the CDR3 is TGTGCCAGCAGTTACTCGACACAGCAAGAGACCCAGTACTTC. Encoded protein: CASSYSTQQETQYF.

The rearrangement links TRBV5-1 to TRBJ2-3; D is unresolved. This CDR3 region has 14 residues. V lost 0 bases to trimming and J lost 3 bases, with 8 bases between them. CDR1 and CDR2 from the germline V gene are SGHRS and YFSETQ. In nucleotides, the CDR3 is TGCGCCAGCAGCTTGGAAGCGCCAACAGATACGCAGTATTTT. Translated: CASSLEAPTDTQYF.

This clone was recorded a few times. CDR3 nucleotide sequence: TGTGCCTGGAGTCCCCCGGGGGGGAATTCACCCCTCCACTTT. This translates into CAWSPPGGNSPLHF. The V and J genes are TRBV30 and TRBJ1-6, with D perhaps TRBD1 (5 bases). The CDR3 consists of 14 residues. Germline V gene data show CDR1 as GTSNPN and CDR2 as SVGIG (reference sequence). Trimming cost V 2 bases and J 7 bases, with 12 bases left between them.